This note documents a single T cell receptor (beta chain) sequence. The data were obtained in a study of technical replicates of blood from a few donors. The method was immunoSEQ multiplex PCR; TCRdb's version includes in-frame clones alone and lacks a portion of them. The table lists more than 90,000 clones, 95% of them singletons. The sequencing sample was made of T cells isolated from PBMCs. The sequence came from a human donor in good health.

CDR3 DNA: TGCGCCAGCAGCTTGGCAGGGCCCGTCACCGGGGAGCTGTTTTTT. Protein: CASSLAGPVTGELFF. V and J are TRBV5-1 and TRBJ2-2; the D gene is possibly TRBD1 (5 bases). Trimming removed 0 bases at V and 4 bases at J, with 10 bases between. The CDR3 spans 15 residues. CDR1 is SGHRS and CDR2 is YFSETQ in the germline V gene.